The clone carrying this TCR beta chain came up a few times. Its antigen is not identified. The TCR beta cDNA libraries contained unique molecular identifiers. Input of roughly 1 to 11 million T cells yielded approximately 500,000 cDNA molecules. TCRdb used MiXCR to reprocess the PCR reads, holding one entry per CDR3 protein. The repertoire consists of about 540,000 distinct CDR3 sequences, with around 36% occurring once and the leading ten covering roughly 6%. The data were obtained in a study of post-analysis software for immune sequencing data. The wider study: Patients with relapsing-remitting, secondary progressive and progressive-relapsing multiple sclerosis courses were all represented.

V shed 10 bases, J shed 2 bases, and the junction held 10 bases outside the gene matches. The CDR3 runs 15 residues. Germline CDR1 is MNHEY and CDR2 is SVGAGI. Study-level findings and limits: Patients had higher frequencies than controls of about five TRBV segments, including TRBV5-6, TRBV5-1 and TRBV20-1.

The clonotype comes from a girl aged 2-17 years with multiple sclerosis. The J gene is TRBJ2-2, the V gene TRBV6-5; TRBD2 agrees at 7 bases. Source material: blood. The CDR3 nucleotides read TGTGCCACCCGCGGGTGGGGGGGAAACACCGGGGAGCTGTTTTTT. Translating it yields CATRGWGGNTGELFF.